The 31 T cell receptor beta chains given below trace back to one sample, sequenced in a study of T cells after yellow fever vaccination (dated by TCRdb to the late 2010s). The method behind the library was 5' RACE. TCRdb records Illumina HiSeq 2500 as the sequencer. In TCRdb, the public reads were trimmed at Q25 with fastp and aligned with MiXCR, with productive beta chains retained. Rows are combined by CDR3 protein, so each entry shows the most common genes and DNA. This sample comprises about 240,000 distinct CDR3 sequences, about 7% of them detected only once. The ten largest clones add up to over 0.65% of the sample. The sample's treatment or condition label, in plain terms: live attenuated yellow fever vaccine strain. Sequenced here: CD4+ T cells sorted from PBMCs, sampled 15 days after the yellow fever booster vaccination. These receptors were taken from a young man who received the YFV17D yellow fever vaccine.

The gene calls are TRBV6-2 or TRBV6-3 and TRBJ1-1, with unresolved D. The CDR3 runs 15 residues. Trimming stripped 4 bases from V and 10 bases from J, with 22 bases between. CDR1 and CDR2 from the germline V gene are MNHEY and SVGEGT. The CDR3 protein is CASSSFLSTLEGAFF. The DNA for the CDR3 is TGTGCCAGCAGTTCCTTCCTCTCGACACTCGAGGGAGCTTTCTTT.

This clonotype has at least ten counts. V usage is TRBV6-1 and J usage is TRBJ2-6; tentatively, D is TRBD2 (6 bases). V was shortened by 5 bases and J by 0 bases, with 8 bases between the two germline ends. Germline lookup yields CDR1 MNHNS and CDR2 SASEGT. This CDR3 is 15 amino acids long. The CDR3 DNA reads TGTGCCAGCAGTCGGGAGAGCTCTGGGGCCAACGTCCTGACTTTC. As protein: CASSRESSGANVLTF.

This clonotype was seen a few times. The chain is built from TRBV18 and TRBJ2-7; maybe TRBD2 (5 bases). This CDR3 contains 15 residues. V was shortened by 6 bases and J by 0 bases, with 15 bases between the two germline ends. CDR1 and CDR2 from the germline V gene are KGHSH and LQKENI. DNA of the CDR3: TGTGCCAGCTCCTCGGGAAGGTCGATCTCCTACGAGCAGTACTTC. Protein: CASSSGRSISYEQYF.

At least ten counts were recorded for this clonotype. Here the CDR3 reads CASSRQSNEQFF. In DNA, the CDR3 is TGTGCCAGCAGCCGACAGTCCAATGAGCAGTTCTTC. This sequence joins TRBV11-3 and TRBJ2-1, with a tentative D call TRBD1 (5 bases). The CDR3 has 12 amino acids. V lost 5 bases to trimming and J lost 6 bases, with 8 bases between them. CDR1 is SGHNT, CDR2 YENEEA, per germline.

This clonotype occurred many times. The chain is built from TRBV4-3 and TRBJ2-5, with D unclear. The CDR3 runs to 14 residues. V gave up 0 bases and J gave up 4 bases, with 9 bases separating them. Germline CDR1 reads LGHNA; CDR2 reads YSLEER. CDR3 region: CASSQETVGETQYF. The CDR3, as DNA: TGCGCCAGCAGCCAAGAAACCGTAGGAGAGACCCAGTACTTC.

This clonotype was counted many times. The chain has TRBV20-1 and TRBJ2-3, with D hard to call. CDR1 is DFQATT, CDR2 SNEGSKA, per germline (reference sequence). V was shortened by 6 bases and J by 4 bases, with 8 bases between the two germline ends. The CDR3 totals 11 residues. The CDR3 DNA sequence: TGCAGTGCGCCCCTAGCAGATACGCAGTATTTT. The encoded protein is CSAPLADTQYF.

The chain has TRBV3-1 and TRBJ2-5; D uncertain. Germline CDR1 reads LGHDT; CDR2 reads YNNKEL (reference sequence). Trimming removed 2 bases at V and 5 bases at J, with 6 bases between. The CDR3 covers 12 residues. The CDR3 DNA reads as TGTGCCAGCAGCCAATTGGGCGAGACCCAGTACTTC. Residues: CASSQLGETQYF.

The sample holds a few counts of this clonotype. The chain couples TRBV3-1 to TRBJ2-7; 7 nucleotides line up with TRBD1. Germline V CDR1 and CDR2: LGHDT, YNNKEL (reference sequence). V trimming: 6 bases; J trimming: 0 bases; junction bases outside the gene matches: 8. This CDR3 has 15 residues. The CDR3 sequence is CASSFRGSYSYEQYF. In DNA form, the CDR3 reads TGTGCCAGCAGTTTCAGGGGGTCCTACTCCTACGAGCAGTACTTC.

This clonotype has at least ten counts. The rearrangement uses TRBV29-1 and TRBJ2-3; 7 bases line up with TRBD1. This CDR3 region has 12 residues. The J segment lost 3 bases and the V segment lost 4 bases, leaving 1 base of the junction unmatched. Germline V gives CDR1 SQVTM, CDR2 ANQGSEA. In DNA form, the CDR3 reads TGCAGCGTTGTACAGGGGACAGATACGCAGTATTTT. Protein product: CSVVQGTDTQYF.

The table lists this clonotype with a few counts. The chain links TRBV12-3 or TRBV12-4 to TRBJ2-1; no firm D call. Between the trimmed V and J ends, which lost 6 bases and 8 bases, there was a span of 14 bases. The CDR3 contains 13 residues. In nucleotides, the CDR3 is TGTGCCAGCAGAGAGATGAGTGGTGATGAGCAGTTCTTC. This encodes CASREMSGDEQFF.

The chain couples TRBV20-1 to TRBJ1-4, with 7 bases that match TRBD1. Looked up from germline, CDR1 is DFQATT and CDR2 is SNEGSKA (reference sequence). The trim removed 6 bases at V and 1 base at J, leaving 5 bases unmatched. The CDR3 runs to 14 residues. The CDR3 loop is CSAPQGKTNEKLFF. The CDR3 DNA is TGCAGTGCACCACAGGGGAAAACTAATGAAAAACTGTTTTTT.

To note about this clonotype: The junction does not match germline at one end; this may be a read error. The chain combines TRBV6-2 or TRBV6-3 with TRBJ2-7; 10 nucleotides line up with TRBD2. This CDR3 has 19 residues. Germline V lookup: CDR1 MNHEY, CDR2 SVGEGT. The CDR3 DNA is TGTGACAGCAGTTACACGTCTAGCGGGAGTGGGGGATCCCCCTACGAGCAGTACTTC. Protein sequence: CDSSYTSSGSGGSPYEQYF.

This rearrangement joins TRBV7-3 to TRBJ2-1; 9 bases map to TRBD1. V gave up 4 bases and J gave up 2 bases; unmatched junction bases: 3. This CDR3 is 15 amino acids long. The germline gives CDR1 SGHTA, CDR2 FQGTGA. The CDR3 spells CASSSGTGPYNEQFF. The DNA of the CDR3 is TGTGCCAGCAGCTCCGGGACAGGGCCCTACAATGAGCAGTTCTTC.

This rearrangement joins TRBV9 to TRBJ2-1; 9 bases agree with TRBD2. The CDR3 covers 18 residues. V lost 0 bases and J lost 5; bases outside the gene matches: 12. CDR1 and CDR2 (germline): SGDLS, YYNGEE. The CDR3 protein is CASSVALAGRDGDNEQFF. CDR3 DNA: TGTGCCAGCAGCGTAGCCCTAGCGGGACGGGACGGAGACAATGAGCAGTTCTTC.

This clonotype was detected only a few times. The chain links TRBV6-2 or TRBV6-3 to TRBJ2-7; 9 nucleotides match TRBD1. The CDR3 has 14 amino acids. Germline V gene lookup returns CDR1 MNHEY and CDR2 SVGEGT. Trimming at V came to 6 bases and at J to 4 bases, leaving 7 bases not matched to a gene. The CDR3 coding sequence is TGTGCCAGCAGAAGACAGGGGGTCGTATACGAGCAGTACTTC. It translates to CASRRQGVVYEQYF.

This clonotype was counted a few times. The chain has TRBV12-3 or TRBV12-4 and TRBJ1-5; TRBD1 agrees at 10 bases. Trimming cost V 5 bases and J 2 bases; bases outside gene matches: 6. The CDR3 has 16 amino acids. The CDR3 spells CASSNDRGRGNQPQHF. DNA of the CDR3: TGTGCCAGCAGTAACGACAGGGGGCGAGGCAATCAGCCCCAGCATTTT.

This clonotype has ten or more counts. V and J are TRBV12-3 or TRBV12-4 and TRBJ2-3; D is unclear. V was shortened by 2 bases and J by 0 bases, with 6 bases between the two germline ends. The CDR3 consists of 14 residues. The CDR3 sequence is CASSLRVSTDTQYF. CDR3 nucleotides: TGTGCCAGCAGTTTACGAGTTAGCACAGATACGCAGTATTTT.

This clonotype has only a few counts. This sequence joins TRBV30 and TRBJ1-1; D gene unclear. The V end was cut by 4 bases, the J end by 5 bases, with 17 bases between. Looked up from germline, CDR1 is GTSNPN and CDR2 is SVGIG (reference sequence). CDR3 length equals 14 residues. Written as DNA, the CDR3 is TGTGCCTGGACCGGAGGGTATTCGGGGACTGAAGCTTTCTTT. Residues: CAWTGGYSGTEAFF.

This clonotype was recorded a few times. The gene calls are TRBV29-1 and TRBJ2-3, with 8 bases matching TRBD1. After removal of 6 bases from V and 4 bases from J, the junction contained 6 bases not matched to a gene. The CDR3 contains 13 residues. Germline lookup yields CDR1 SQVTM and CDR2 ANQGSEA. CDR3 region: CSVRTGNPDTQYF. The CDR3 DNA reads TGCAGCGTCCGGACAGGGAATCCAGATACGCAGTATTTT.

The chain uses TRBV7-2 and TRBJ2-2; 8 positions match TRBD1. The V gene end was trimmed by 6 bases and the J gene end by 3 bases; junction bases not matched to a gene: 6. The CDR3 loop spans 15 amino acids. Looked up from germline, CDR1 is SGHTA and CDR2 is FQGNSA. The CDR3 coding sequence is TGTGCCAGCAGAACGACGACAGGGGACACCGGGGAGCTGTTTTTT. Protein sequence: CASRTTTGDTGELFF.

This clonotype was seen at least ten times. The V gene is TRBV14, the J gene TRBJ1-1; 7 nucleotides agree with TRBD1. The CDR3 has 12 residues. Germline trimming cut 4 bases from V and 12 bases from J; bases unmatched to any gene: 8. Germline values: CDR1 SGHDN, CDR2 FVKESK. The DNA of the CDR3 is TGTGCCAGCAGCCTACAGGGGTTGAAAACTTTCTTT. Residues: CASSLQGLKTFF.

The CDR3 sequence is CASSVNPSTRSETQYF. For the CDR3, the DNA is TGTGCCAGCAGCGTAAACCCCTCCACGCGTTCGGAGACCCAGTACTTC. This rearrangement joins TRBV9 to TRBJ2-5; D remains unclear. Trimming cost V 1 base and J 5 bases, with 18 bases left between them. The length of the CDR3 is 16 residues. Germline V gives CDR1 SGDLS, CDR2 YYNGEE.

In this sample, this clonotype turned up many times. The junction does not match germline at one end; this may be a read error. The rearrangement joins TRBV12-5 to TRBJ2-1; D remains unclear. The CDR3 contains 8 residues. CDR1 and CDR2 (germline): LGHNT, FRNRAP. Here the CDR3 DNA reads TGTGCTAGTGGTTTTTCGTCCTTC. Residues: CASGFSSF.

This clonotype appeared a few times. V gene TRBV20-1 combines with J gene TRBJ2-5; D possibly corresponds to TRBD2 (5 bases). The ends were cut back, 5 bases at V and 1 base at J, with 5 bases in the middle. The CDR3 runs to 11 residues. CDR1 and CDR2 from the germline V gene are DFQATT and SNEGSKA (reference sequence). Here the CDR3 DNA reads TGCAGTGCTGGAGGCCAAGAGACCCAGTACTTC. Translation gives CSAGGQETQYF.

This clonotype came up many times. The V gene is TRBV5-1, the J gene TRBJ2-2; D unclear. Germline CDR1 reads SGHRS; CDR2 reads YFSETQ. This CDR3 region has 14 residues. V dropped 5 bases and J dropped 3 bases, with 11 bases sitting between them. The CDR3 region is CASRSRVDTGELFF. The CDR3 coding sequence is TGCGCCAGCAGATCTAGGGTGGACACCGGGGAGCTGTTTTTT.

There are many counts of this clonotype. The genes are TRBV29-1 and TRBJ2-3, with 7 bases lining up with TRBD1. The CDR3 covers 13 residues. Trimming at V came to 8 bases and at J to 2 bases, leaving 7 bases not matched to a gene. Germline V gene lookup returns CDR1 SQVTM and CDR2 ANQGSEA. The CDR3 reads CSLAGTVTDTQYF. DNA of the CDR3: TGCAGCCTAGCCGGGACAGTCACAGATACGCAGTATTTT.

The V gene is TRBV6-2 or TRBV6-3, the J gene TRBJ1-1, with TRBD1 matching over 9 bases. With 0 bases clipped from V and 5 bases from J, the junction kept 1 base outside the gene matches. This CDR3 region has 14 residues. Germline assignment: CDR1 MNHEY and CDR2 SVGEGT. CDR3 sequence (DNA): TGTGCCAGCAGTTACTCGGGACAGGGAACTGAAGCTTTCTTT. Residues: CASSYSGQGTEAFF.

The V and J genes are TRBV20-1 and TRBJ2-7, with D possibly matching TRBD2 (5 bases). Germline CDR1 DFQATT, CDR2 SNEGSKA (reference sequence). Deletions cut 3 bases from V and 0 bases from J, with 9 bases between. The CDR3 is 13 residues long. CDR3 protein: CSASRGNSYEQYF. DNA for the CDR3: TGCAGTGCTAGTCGAGGGAACTCCTACGAGCAGTACTTC.

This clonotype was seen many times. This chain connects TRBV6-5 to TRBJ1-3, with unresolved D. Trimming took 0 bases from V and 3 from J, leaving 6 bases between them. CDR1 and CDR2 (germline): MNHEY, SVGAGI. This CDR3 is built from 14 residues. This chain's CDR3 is CASSYSPFGNTIYF. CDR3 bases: TGTGCCAGCAGTTACTCTCCCTTTGGAAACACCATATATTTT.

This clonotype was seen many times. CDR3 amino acids: CASSLYSGPTDTQYF. CDR3 nucleotides: TGTGCCAGCAGCCTCTACTCTGGCCCCACAGATACGCAGTATTTT. J is TRBJ2-3 and V is TRBV12-3 or TRBV12-4; the D is unclear. Trimming left V 6 bases short and J 2 bases short, with 15 bases between. The CDR3 runs 15 residues.

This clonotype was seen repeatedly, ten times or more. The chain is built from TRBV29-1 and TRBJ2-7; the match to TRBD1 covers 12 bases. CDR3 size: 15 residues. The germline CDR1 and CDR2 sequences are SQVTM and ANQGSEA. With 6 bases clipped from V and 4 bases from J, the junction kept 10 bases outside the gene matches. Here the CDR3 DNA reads TGCAGCGTCGCGTCCGGGACAGGGGGCCATTACGAGCAGTACTTC. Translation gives CSVASGTGGHYEQYF.